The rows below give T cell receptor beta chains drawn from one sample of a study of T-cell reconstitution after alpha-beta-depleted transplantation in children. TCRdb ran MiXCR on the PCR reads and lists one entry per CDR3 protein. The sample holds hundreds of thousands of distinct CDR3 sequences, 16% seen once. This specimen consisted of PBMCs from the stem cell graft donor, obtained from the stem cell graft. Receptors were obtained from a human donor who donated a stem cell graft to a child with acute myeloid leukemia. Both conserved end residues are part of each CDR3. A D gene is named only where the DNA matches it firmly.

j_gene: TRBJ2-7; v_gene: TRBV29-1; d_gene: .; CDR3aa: CSVAGLTTPMHEQYF
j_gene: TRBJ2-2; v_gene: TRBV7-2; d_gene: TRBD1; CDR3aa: CASRSGGKTGELFF
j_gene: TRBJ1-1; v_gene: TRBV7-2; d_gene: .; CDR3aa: CASSLSAGMNTEAFF
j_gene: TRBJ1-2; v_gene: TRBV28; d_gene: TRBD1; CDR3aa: CASSSYQTGLVYGYTF
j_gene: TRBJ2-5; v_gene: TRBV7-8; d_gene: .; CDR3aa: CASSETDQETQYF
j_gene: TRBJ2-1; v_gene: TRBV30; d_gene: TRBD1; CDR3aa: CAWSVPYRGKDEQFF
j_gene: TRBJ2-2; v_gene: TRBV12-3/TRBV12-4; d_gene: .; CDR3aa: CASRSYTGELFF
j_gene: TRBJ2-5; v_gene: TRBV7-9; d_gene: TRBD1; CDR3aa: CASSLPPDRVQETQYF
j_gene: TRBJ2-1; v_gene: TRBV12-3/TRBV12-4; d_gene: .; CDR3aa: CASSSGSRPREQFF
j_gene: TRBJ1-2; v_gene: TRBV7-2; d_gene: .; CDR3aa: CASSLLAGYGYTF
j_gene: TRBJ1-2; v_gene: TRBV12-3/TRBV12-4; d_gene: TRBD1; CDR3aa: CASRAAQGAGYGYTF
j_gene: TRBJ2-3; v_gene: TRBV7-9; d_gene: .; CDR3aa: CASTWDGDTQYF
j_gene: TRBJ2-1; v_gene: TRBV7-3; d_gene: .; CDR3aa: CASSLLEGEGEQFF
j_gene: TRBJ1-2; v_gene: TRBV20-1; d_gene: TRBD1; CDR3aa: CSAPGQEVYGYTF
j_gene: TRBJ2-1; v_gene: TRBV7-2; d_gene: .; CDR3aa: CASSLGFGEQFF
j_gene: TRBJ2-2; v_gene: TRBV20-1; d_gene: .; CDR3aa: CCAPTPGQSANTGELFF
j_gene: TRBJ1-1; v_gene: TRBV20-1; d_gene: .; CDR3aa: CSAPMGGRGTEAFF
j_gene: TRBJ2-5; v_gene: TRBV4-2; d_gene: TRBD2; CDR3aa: CASSQGRTSGEETQYF
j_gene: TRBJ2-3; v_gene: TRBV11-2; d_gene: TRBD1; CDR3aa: CASIPGQGGDTQYF
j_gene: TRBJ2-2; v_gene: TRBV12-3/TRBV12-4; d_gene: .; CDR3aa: CASSLLVPNTGELFF
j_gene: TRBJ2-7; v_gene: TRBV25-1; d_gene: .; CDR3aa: CASSDLFYEQYF
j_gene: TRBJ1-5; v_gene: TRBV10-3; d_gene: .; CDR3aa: CAISASGGDQPQHF
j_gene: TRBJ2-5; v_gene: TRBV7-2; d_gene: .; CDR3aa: CASSPDQRTQYF
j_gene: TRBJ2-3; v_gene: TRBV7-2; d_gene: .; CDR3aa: CASSLRGQSTDTQYF
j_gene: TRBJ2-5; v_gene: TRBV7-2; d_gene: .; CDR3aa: CASSSGGRERETQYF
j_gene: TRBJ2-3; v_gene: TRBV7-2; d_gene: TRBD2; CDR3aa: CASNFRGGPSTDTQYF
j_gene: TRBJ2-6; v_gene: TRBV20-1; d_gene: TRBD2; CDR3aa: CSARRAGAPSGANVLTF
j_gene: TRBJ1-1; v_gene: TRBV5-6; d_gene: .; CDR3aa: CASSGPGATEAFF
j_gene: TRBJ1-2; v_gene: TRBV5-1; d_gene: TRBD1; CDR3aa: CASSSKADRVTGSGYTF
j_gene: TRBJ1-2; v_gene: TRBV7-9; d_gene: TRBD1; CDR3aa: CASSSGQGDAPYGYTF
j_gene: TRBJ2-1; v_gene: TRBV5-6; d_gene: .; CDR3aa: CASSWRRPNEQFF
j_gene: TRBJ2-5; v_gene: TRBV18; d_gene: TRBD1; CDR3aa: CASSPDRGRETQYF
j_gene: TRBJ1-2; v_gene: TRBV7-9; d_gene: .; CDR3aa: CASSLQISNYGYTF
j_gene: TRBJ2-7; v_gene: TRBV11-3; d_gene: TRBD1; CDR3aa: CASSPETGEVLYEQYF
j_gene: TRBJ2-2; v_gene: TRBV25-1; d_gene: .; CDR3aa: CASSEYKSGELFF
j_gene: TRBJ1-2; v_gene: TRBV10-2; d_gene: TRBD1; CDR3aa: CASREDPNRGHDYTF
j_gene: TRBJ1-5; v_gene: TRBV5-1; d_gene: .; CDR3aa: CASSLTGFDQPQHF
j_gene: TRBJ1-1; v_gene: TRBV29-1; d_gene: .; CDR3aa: CSVGAPREFNTEAFF
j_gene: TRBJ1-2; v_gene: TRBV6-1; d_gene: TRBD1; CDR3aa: CASSVDRNNYGYTF